This T cell receptor beta chain was recovered during a study of blood T cells in healthy people across ages. This clonotype was observed at least ten times. For the second PCR, which ran for about 7 to 12 cycles, a sample-barcoded 5' primer and a J-beta primer mix were used. TCRdb ran MiXCR on the 5' RACE reads and lists one entry per CDR3 protein. The sample has about 670,000 distinct CDR3 sequences; over 40% are singletons. The CDR3 runs to 14 residues. The germline V gene encodes CDR1 SQVTM and CDR2 ANQGSEA. The trim removed 3 bases at V and 6 bases at J, leaving 10 bases unmatched. Sequenced: blood. This rearrangement joins TRBV29-1 to TRBJ2-5; 7 nucleotides agree with TRBD1. This receptor was obtained from an elderly woman in good health. CDR3 DNA: TGCAGCGTTGACTCCGGGACAGCGAGCAAGACCCAGTACTTC. This translates into CSVDSGTASKTQYF.